This entry is about one T cell receptor beta chain. Antigen unknown. The data stem from a study of Tregs in tolerant kidney transplant recipients. The wider study: Mixed chimerism was transient after nonmyeloablative marrow transplants from related graft donors. The study, taken as a whole, reports: Biological reproducibility was not directly addressed, but technical replication error appeared minimal.

The CDR3 is 15 amino acids. Germline V CDR1 and CDR2: GTSNPN, SVGIG (reference sequence). V gave up 0 bases and J gave up 2 bases; unmatched junction bases: 5. Profiled with immunoSEQ multiplex PCR; TCRdb holds only in-frame clones, not every one. This sample has under 80,000 clones, with approximately 85% found just once. Thawed PBMCs were FACS-sorted into unstimulated CD4+CD25+CD127- regulatory T cells, CD4+CD25- non-regulatory cells, CD4 and CD8 cells. An overnight rest at 37°C with 200 to 250 IU/ml IL-2 preceded regulatory T cell sorting from thawed PBMCs. The TCR originated in a human donor who received a combined kidney and bone marrow transplant. This specimen consisted of Tregs from blood, obtained before the transplant. This chain joins TRBV30 and TRBJ2-7, with 9 bases identical to TRBD2. CDR3 region: CAWSVLSGSPYEQYF. DNA of the CDR3: TGTGCCTGGAGTGTACTTAGCGGGAGCCCCTACGAGCAGTACTTC.